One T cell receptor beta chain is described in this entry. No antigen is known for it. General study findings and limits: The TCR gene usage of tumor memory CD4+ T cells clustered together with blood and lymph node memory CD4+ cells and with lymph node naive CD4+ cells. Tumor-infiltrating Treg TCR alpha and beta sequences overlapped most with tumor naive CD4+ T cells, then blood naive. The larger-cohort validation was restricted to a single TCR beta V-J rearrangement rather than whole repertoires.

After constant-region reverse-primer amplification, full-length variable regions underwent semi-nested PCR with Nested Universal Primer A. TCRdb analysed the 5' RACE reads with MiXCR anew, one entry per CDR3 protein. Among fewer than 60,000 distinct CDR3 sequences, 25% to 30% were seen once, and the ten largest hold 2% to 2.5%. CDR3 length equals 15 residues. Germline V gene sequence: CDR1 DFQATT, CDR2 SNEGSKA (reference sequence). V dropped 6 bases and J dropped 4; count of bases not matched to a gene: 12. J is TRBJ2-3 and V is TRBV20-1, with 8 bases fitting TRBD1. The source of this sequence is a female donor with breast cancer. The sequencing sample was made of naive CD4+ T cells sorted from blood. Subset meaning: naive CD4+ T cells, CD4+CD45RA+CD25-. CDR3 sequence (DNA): TGCAGTGCGGATAGGACAGGGACTTTCGCAGATACGCAGTATTTT. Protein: CSADRTGTFADTQYF.